Below are 8 T cell receptor beta chains sequenced from a single sample in a study of CD8+ T cells in alopecia areata (dated by TCRdb to 2016 to 2019). Libraries were made using the immunoSEQ multiplex PCR assay. RNA was extracted from all samples and reverse transcribed into cDNA, which served as template for TCR sequencing. Held by TCRdb, this immuneACCESS table contains in-frame sequences only and omits some clones. Under half of the omission traces to an unresolved V gene where checked; the cause of the rest is unknown. This sample has about 160,000 clones in its table, and less than 80% of those were observed once. The ten biggest clones cover 12% to 15% of the sample. Sample time point, as interpreted from the label and publication: roughly 26 weeks on oral tofacitinib. The treatment or condition label corresponds to: oral pan-JAK inhibitor, 5-10 mg twice daily. Specimen: CD4+ T cells sorted from blood, collected at week 24, from a patient treated with tofacitinib. The receptors originated from a human donor with alopecia areata.

V is TRBV7-8 and J is TRBJ1-5; D gene ambiguous. Trimming removed 3 bases at V and 2 bases at J, with 14 bases between. Germline V lookup: CDR1 SGHVS, CDR2 FQNEAQ. This CDR3 comprises 16 residues. The CDR3 protein is CASSFGKGRGNQPQHF. Written as DNA, the CDR3 is TGTGCCAGCAGCTTCGGGAAAGGGCGAGGCAATCAGCCCCAGCATTTT.

This clone has a handful of counts. This chain links TRBV5-1 with TRBJ2-7; 13 bases map to TRBD2. V dropped 4 bases and J dropped 9; count of bases not matched to a gene: 7. Germline V gene data show CDR1 as SGHRS and CDR2 as YFSETQ. The CDR3 contains 14 residues. CDR3 in DNA: TGCGCCAGCAGCCCCGGGACTAGCGGGGTACTGCAGTACTTC. As protein: CASSPGTSGVLQYF.

The V and J genes are TRBV27 and TRBJ2-3, with TRBD1 matching 8 bases. Trimming took 3 bases from V and 8 from J; bases not matched to a gene: 10. The germline CDR1 and CDR2 sequences are MNHEY and SMNVEV (reference sequence). The CDR3 extends over 15 amino acids. The CDR3, as DNA: TGTGCCAGCAGTTTCGCGGACAGGGCCCCGGGTACGCAGTATTTT. Translated: CASSFADRAPGTQYF.

The table lists this clone with a few counts. V is TRBV15 and J is TRBJ1-4, with D unclear. Per the germline V gene, CDR1 is LNHNV and CDR2 is YYDKDF (reference sequence). The CDR3 contains 13 residues. Trimming removed 8 bases at V and 8 bases at J, with 15 bases between. CDR3 DNA: TGTGCCACCCGACCGGGCTTGGCGGAAAAACTGTTTTTT. It is translated as CATRPGLAEKLFF.

The chain has TRBV5-1 and TRBJ2-5; 8 bases are a match to TRBD2. The junction had 6 bases not matched to a gene; V was cut back by 3 bases and J by 2 bases. Germline-derived CDR1 and CDR2 are SGHRS and YFSETQ. The CDR3 loop spans 15 amino acids. CDR3 in DNA: TGCGCCAGCAGCTGGGGCGGGGGGACGCAAGAGACCCAGTACTTC. This translates into CASSWGGGTQETQYF.

The rearrangement uses TRBV5-6 and TRBJ1-2; a possible D gene is TRBD1 (6 bases). Trimming took off 0 bases at V and 6 bases at J, with 9 bases between the two ends. The germline V gene encodes CDR1 SGHDT and CDR2 YYEEEE. The CDR3 is 13 residues long. CDR3: CASSLEAGDGYTF. CDR3 DNA sequence: TGTGCCAGCAGCTTGGAGGCAGGGGATGGCTACACCTTC.

This clone has just one count. The chain couples TRBV29-1 to TRBJ1-1, with D tentatively TRBD1 (6 bases). The V and J ends lost 4 bases and 11 bases respectively, with 20 bases between them. This CDR3 region has 13 residues. Germline V gives CDR1 SQVTM, CDR2 ANQGSEA. The CDR3 reads CSVVGQLQTRAFF. For the CDR3, the DNA is TGCAGCGTTGTCGGACAGTTACAAACCCGGGCTTTCTTT.

With respect to this clone: This same CDR3 is encoded by further DNA sequences in the sample. This chain uses TRBV6-5 with TRBJ1-5; TRBD1 might be the D (5 bases). Germline V gives CDR1 MNHEY, CDR2 SVGAGI. V was shortened by 2 bases and J by 4 bases, with 6 bases between the two germline ends. The CDR3 consists of 13 residues. CDR3 in DNA: TGTGCCAGCAGTTACGACAGTAATCAGCCCCAGCATTTT. Residues: CASSYDSNQPQHF.